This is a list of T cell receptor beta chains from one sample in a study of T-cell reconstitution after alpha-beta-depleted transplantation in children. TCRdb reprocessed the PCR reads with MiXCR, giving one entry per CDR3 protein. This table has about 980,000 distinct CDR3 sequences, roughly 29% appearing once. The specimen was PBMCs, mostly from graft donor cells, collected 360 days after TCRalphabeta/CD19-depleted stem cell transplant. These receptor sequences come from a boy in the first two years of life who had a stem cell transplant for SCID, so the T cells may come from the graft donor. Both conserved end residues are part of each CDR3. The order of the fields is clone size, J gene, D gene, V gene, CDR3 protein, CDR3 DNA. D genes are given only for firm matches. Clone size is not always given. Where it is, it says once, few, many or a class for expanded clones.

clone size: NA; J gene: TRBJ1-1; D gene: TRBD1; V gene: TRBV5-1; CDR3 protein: CASSYPTGTGGNTEAFF; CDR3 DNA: TGCGCCAGCAGCTACCCTACCGGGACAGGGGGGAACACTGAAGCTTTCTTT
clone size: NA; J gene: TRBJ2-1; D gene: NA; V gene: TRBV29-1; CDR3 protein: CSVGGALTSYNEQFF; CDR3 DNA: TGCAGCGTTGGGGGAGCGCTCACCTCCTACAATGAGCAGTTCTTC
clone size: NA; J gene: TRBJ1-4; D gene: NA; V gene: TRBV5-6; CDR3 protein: CASSLRSREKLFF; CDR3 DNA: TGTGCCAGCAGCTTGAGATCGAGAGAAAAACTGTTTTTT
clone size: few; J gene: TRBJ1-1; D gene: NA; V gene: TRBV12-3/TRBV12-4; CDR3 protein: CASSGGLLNTEAFF; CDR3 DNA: TGTGCCAGCAGTGGGGGACTGTTGAACACTGAAGCTTTCTTT
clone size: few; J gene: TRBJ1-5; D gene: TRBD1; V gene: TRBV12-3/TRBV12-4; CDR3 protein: CASSPDRGEPQHF; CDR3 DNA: TGTGCCAGCAGTCCGGACAGGGGAGAGCCCCAGCATTTT
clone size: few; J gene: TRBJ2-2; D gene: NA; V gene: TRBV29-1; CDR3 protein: CSVEEKAGELFF; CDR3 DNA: TGCAGCGTTGAGGAGAAGGCCGGGGAGCTGTTTTTT
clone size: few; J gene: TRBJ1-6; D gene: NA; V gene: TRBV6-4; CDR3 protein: CASSMRSSYNSPLHF; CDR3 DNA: TGTGCCAGCAGTATGAGGAGCTCCTATAATTCACCCCTCCACTTT
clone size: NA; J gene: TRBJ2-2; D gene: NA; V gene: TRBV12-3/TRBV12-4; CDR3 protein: CASSLSTGTPATGELFF; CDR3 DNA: TGTGCCAGCAGTTTGTCGACTGGGACCCCAGCCACCGGGGAGCTGTTTTTT
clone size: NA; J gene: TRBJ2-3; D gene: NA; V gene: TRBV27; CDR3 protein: CASSWVVSAPFTDTQYF; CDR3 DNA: TGTGCCAGCAGTTGGGTGGTAAGCGCCCCGTTCACAGATACGCAGTATTTT
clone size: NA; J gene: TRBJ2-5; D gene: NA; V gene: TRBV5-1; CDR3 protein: CASREGDTQETQYF; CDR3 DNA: TGCGCCAGCAGGGAAGGGGACACTCAAGAGACCCAGTACTTC
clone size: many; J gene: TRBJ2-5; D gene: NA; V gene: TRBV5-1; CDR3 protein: CASSSLQETQYF; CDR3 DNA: TGCGCCAGCAGCTCCCTACAAGAGACCCAGTACTTC
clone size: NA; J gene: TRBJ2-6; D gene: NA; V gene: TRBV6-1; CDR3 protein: CASSTKGTRANVLTF; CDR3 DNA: TGTGCCAGCAGTACAAAAGGGACGCGGGCCAACGTCCTGACTTTC